Following are 7 T cell receptor beta chains from one sample sequenced in a study of beta chain features in type 1 diabetes. Overall study results and limits: Significant though moderate, a shortening of TCRB CDR3s appeared in all four CD4+ subsets of Type 1 diabetes patients.

Antigen specificity for these receptors is unknown. As every portion of the isolated RNA was reverse transcribed, the sequencing read expressed TCRB transcripts. The table came from immunoSEQ multiplex PCR; TCRdb's copy has only in-frame clones and leaves some out. The table lists 150,000 to 200,000 clones, roughly 63% of them singletons. Sequencing used naive CD4+ T cells from blood. The receptors here all came from a man aged 25-40 years with type 1 diabetes.

The rearrangement links TRBV29-1 to TRBJ2-7, with 8 positions matching TRBD1. The CDR3 spans 13 residues. Germline V gives CDR1 SQVTM, CDR2 ANQGSEA. The junction had 5 bases not matched to a gene; V was cut back by 5 bases and J by 2 bases. CDR3 loop: CSVSMDRAYEQYF. The CDR3 DNA reads TGCAGCGTTTCTATGGACAGGGCCTACGAGCAGTACTTC.

The chain recombines TRBV13 with TRBJ1-1; 8 bases agree with TRBD1. Germline V lookup: CDR1 PRHDT, CDR2 FYEKMQ (reference sequence). The CDR3 consists of 17 residues. V trimming: 2 bases; J trimming: 6 bases; junction bases outside the gene matches: 14. This CDR3 is CASSLRFLDRDIAEAFF. In DNA form, the CDR3 reads TGTGCCAGCAGCTTACGTTTTTTGGACAGGGATATCGCTGAAGCTTTCTTT.

The chain has TRBV5-1 and TRBJ2-3; D may be TRBD1 or TRBD2 (5 bases each). Trimming stripped 1 base from V and 1 base from J, with 10 bases between. Germline V gene sequence: CDR1 SGHRS, CDR2 YFSETQ. The CDR3 covers 15 residues. The CDR3 loop is CASSLMGDGTDTQYF. The CDR3 DNA reads as TGCGCCAGCAGCTTGATGGGGGATGGCACAGATACGCAGTATTTT.

This clone was picked up one time. The rearrangement links TRBV19 to TRBJ1-2; tentative D call: TRBD1 (6 bases). V lost 10 bases and J lost 4, with 16 bases in between. The CDR3 loop spans 13 amino acids. The V gene's germline CDR1 is LNHDA and CDR2 SQIVND (reference sequence). The CDR3 spells CAISLTGTYGYTF. In DNA form, the CDR3 reads TGTGCCATTTCCTTAACAGGGACCTATGGCTACACCTTC.

This clone was detected a few times. V gene TRBV9 combines with J gene TRBJ1-6; 7 bases align to TRBD1. In germline, CDR1 is SGDLS, CDR2 YYNGEE. V lost 3 bases to trimming and J lost 0 bases; unmatched junction nucleotides: 6. The CDR3 consists of 17 residues. In DNA, the CDR3 is TGTGCCAGCAGCGAAGAGACAGGGAGCTCCTATAATTCACCCCTCCACTTT. This encodes CASSEETGSSYNSPLHF.

This chain joins TRBV29-1 and TRBJ2-3; 8 bases line up with TRBD1. V was clipped by 7 bases and J by 4 bases; unmatched bases: 4. The CDR3 spans 12 residues. Germline V gene lookup returns CDR1 SQVTM and CDR2 ANQGSEA. CDR3: CSARTGPDTQYF. The CDR3 nucleotides read TGCAGCGCGAGGACAGGGCCAGATACGCAGTATTTT.

The V call is TRBV11-2, the J call TRBJ1-5; D is undetermined. Germline V gives CDR1 SGHAT, CDR2 FQNNGV. The germline V and J ends were trimmed by 5 bases and 2 bases, with 10 bases remaining between them. This CDR3 contains 14 residues. The CDR3, as DNA: TGTGCCAGCAGCCGGTCGGGAGGCAATCAGCCCCAGCATTTT. This translates into CASSRSGGNQPQHF.